The present T cell receptor beta chain was sequenced within a study of identical twins. Deletions cut 1 base from V and 4 bases from J, with 20 bases between. The CDR3 runs to 18 residues. Germline V CDR1 and CDR2: LGHNA, YNFKEQ. MiXCR was run by TCRdb on the 5' RACE reads, yielding one entry per CDR3 protein. The data hold 420,000 or so distinct CDR3 sequences, with about 18% observed a single time. The sequenced sample was naive T cells sorted from blood. The TCR originated in a man aged 45-60 years in good health. The V call is TRBV4-2, the J call TRBJ1-5; D possibly corresponds to TRBD1 (5 bases). The CDR3 spells CASSQGSNGGDANQPQHF. The CDR3 DNA sequence: TGTGCCAGCAGCCAAGGTTCAAACGGAGGGGACGCAAATCAGCCCCAGCATTTT.